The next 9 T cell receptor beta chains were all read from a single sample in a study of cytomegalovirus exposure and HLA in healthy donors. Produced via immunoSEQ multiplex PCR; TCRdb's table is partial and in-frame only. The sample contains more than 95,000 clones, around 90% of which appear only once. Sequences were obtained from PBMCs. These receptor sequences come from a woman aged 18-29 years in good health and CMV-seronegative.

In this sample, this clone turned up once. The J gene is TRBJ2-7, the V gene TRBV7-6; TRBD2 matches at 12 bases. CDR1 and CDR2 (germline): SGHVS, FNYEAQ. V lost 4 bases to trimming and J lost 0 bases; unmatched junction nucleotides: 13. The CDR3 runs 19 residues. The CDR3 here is CASSSATSSGRAHSYEQYF. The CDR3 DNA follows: TGTGCCAGCAGCTCCGCCACATCTAGCGGGAGGGCCCACTCCTACGAGCAGTACTTC.

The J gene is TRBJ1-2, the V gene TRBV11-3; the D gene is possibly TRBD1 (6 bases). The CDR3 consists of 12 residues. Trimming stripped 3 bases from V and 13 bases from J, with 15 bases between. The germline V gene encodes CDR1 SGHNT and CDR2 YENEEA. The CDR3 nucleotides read TGTGCCAGCAGCTTGGAAACAGGGAGGGTCACCTTC. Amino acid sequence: CASSLETGRVTF.

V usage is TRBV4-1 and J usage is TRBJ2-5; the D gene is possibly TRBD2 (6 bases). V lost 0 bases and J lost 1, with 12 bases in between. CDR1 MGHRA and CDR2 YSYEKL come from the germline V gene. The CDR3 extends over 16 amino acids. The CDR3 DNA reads TGCGCCAGCAGCCAAGAAGGTTACGGGAGCCAAGAGACCCAGTACTTC. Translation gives CASSQEGYGSQETQYF.

For the CDR3, the DNA is TGTGCCAGTAGTATACAGGGGGAGAACTATGGCTACACCTTC. Protein product: CASSIQGENYGYTF. The chain carries TRBV19 and TRBJ1-2, with 7 bases identical to TRBD1. This CDR3 comprises 14 residues. Germline V gene sequence: CDR1 LNHDA, CDR2 SQIVND (reference sequence). The junction had 2 bases not matched to a gene; V was cut back by 2 bases and J by 2 bases.

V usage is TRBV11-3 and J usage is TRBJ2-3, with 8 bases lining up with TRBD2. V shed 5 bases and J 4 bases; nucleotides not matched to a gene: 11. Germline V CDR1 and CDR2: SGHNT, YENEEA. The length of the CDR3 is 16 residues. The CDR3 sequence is CASSPFEREFADTQYF. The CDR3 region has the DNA TGTGCCAGCAGCCCTTTTGAGCGGGAGTTCGCAGATACGCAGTATTTT.

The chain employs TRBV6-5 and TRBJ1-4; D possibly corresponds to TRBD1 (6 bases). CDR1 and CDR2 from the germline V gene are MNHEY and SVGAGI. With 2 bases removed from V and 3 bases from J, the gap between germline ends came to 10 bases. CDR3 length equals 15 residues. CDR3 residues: CASSYRGWANEKLFF. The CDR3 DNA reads TGTGCCAGCAGTTACAGGGGGTGGGCTAATGAAAAACTGTTTTTT.

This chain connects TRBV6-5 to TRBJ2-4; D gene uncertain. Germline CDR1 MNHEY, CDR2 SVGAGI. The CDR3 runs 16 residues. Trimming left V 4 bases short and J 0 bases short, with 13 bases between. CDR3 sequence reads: CASSSTAVPAKNIQYF. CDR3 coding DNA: TGTGCCAGCAGTTCCACAGCAGTCCCAGCCAAAAACATTCAGTACTTC.

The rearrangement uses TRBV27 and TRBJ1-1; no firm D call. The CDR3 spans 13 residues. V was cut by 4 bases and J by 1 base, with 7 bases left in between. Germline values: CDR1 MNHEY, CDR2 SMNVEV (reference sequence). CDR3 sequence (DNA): TGTGCCAGCAGTTGGCAAACGAACACTGAAGCTTTCTTT. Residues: CASSWQTNTEAFF.

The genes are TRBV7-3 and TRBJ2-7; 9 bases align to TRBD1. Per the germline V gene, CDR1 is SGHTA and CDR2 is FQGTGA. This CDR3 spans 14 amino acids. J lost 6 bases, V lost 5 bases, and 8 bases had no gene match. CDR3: CASSPGQGMLEQYF. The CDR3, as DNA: TGTGCCAGCAGCCCGGGACAGGGAATGCTCGAGCAGTACTTC. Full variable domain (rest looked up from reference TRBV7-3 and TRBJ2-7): GAGVSQTPSNKVTEKGKYVELRCDPISGHTALYWYRQSLGQGPEFLIYFQGTGAADDSGLPNDRFFAVRPEGSVSTLKIQRTERGDSAVYLCASSPGQGMLEQYFGPGTRLTVT.